The TCR beta chain described here comes from a study of graft-versus-host responses after intestinal transplantation. CDR1 and CDR2 (germline): SGDLS, YYNGEE. V lost 0 bases and J 1 base, leaving 8 bases between the germline ends. There are 15 residues in the CDR3. The table came from immunoSEQ multiplex PCR; TCRdb's copy has only in-frame clones and leaves some out. The table includes 25,000 to 35,000 clones, 70% to 90% detected once. The sequence was collected from a human patient who received an intestinal transplant, so some T cells may come from the graft donor. The chain couples TRBV9 to TRBJ2-1; a weak D match, TRBD2 (6 bases). Sequencing used PBMCs, obtained about 15 months after intestinal transplantation. The CDR3 DNA sequence: TGTGCCAGCAGCGTAGGAAGCGGGTCCTACAATGAGCAGTTCTTC. Protein: CASSVGSGSYNEQFF.